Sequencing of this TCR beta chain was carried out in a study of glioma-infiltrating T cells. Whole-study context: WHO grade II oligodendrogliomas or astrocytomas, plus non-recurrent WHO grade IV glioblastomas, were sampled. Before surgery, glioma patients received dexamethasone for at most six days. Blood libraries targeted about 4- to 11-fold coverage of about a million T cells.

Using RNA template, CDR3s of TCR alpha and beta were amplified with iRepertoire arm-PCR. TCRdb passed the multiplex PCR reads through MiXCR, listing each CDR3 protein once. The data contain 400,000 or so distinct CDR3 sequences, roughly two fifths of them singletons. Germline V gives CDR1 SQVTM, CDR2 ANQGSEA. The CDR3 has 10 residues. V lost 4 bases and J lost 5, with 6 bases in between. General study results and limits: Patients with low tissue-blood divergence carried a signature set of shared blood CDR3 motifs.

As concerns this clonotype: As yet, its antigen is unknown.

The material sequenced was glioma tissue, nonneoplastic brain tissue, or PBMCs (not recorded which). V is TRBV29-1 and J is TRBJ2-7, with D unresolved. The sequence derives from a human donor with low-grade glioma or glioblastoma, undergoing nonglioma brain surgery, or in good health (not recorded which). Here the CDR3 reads CSVGSNEQYF. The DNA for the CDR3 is TGCAGCGTTGGCAGCAACGAGCAGTACTTC.